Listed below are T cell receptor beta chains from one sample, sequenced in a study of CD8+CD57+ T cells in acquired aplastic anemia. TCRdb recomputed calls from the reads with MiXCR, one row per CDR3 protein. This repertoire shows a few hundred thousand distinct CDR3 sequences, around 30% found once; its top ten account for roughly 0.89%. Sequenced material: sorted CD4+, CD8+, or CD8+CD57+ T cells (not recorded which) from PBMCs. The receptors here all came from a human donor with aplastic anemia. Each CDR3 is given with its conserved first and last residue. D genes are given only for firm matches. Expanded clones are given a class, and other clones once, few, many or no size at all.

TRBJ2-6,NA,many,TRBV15,CATSREGSTNVLTF,TGTGCCACCAGCAGAGAAGGGAGCACCAACGTCCTGACTTTC
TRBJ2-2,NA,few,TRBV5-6,CASSLGVARPTGELFF,TGTGCCAGCAGCTTGGGGGTAGCGAGACCCACCGGGGAGCTGTTTTTT
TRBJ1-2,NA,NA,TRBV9,CASSVGGVRYGYTF,TGTGCCAGCAGCGTAGGAGGGGTTCGGTATGGCTACACCTTC
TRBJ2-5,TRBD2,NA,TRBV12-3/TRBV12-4,CASSLWVAGRGTQYF,TGTGCCAGCAGTTTGTGGGTAGCGGGGCGAGGGACCCAGTACTTC
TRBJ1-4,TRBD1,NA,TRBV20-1,CSAGDRGRNEKLFF,TGCAGTGCTGGCGACAGGGGGCGTAATGAAAAACTGTTTTTT
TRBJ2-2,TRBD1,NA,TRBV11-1,CASSLVGRGRSGELFF,TGTGCCAGCAGCTTAGTGGGCAGGGGGAGATCCGGGGAGCTGTTTTTT
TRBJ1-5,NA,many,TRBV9,CASSVDRNQPQHF,TGTGCCAGCAGCGTAGATAGGAATCAGCCCCAGCATTTT
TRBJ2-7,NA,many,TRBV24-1,CATSDPKTGGYEQYF,TGTGCCACCAGTGATCCCAAGACAGGAGGGTACGAGCAGTACTTC
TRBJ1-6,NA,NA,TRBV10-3,CAISEAGAGSPLHF,TGTGCCATCAGTGAAGCGGGGGCGGGATCACCCCTCCACTTT
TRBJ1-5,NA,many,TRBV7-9,CASSLERNQPQHF,TGTGCCAGCAGCTTAGAACGTAATCAGCCCCAGCATTTT
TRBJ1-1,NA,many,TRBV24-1,CATSDRGRDEAFF,TGTGCCACCAGTGACCGGGGACGGGATGAAGCTTTCTTT
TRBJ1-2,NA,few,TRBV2,CASSPRGLVYTF,TGTGCCAGCAGCCCCCGGGGGTTGGTCTACACCTTC
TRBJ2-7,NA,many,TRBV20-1,CSARYVTATYEQYF,TGCAGTGCTAGGTATGTGACAGCAACCTACGAGCAGTACTTC
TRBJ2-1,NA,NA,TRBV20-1,CSANNLGNTYNEQFF,TGCAGTGCTAACAACCTGGGGAACACCTACAATGAGCAGTTCTTC
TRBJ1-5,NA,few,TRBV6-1,CASNNRVGQPQHF,TGTGCCAGCAACAACAGGGTAGGGCAGCCCCAGCATTTT
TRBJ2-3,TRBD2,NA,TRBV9,CASSVGRGGADTQYF,TGTGCCAGCAGCGTAGGTCGGGGGGGGGCAGATACGCAGTATTTT
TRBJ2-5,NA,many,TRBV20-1,CSAASGAQGETQYF,TGCAGTGCGGCCTCGGGGGCTCAGGGAGAGACCCAGTACTTC
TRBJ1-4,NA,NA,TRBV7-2,CASSYGNGPEKLFF,TGTGCCAGCAGCTATGGCAACGGACCCGAAAAACTGTTTTTT
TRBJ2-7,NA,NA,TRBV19,CASSIRSEVEQYF,TGTGCCAGTAGTATTCGGAGCGAAGTGGAGCAGTACTTC
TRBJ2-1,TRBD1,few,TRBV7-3,CASSHGDRGGHEQFF,TGTGCCAGCAGCCACGGGGACAGGGGTGGACATGAGCAGTTCTTC
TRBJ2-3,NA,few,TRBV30,CAWGAFADTQYF,TGTGCCTGGGGGGCATTTGCAGATACGCAGTATTTT
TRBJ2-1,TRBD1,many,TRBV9,CASSVAGQGLFF,TGTGCCAGCAGCGTAGCTGGACAGGGGCTCTTCTTC
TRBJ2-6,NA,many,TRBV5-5,CASSFKAGSGANVLTF,TGTGCCAGCAGCTTTAAGGCAGGGTCTGGGGCCAACGTCCTGACTTTC
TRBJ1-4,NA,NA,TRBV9,CASSRGVGEKLFF,TGTGCCAGCAGCAGGGGGGTCGGAGAAAAACTGTTTTTT
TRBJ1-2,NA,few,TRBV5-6,CASSLLVDNYGYTF,TGTGCCAGCAGCTTGTTGGTGGATAACTATGGCTACACCTTC
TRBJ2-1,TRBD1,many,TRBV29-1,CSVVPTGNYYNEQFF,TGCAGCGTTGTCCCGACAGGGAATTACTACAATGAGCAGTTCTTC
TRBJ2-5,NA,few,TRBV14,CASSQELIQTQYF,TGTGCCAGCAGCCAAGAATTAATCCAGACCCAGTACTTC
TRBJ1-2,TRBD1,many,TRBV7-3,CASSSGQDAFTF,TGTGCCAGCAGCTCCGGACAGGACGCATTCACCTTC
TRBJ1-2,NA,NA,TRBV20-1,CSASPAGGDGYTF,TGCAGTGCTAGCCCAGCAGGTGGAGATGGCTACACCTTC
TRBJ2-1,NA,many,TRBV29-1,CSGYGDTDEQFF,TGCAGCGGGTACGGGGATACCGATGAGCAGTTCTTC
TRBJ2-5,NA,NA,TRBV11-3,CASSPNLGGQYF,TGTGCCAGCAGCCCGAATTTGGGCGGCCAGTACTTC
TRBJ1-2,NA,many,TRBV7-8,CASSLATGVGYGYTF,TGTGCCAGCAGCTTAGCGACTGGGGTCGGCTATGGCTACACCTTC
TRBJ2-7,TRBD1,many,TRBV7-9,CASSLSGQGDVEQYF,TGTGCCAGCAGCTTATCGGGACAGGGTGATGTCGAGCAGTACTTC
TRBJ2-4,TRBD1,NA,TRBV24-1,CATSEAPGQLAKNIQYF,TGTGCCACCAGTGAAGCACCGGGACAGCTAGCCAAAAACATTCAGTACTTC
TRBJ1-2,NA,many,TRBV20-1,CRTGQTNYGYTF,TGCAGAACCGGACAGACCAACTATGGCTACACCTTC
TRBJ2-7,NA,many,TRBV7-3,CASSLRSGGDYEQYF,TGTGCCAGCAGCTTAAGGAGCGGAGGCGATTACGAGCAGTACTTC
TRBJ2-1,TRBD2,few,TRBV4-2,CASSGAAGVGKDEQFF,TGTGCCAGCAGCGGGGCAGCGGGAGTAGGAAAGGATGAGCAGTTCTTC
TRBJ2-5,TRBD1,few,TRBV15,CATSRDGDRQETQYF,TGTGCCACCAGCAGAGATGGGGACAGGCAAGAGACCCAGTACTTC
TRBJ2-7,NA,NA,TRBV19,CAGGTQRGGEQYF,TGTGCCGGCGGGACCCAAAGAGGGGGCGAGCAGTACTTC
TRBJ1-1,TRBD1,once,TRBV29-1,CSAGPQGAHGTEAFF,TGCAGCGCTGGACCACAGGGGGCGCATGGGACTGAAGCTTTCTTT
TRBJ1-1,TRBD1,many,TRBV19,CASSEGQDTTEAFF,TGTGCCAGTAGCGAAGGACAGGACACCACTGAAGCTTTCTTT
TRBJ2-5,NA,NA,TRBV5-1,CASSLDGEETQYF,TGCGCCAGCAGCTTGGATGGGGAAGAGACCCAGTACTTC
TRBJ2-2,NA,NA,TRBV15,CATSSGMAGNTGELFF,TGTGCCACCAGCAGCGGGATGGCAGGCAACACCGGGGAGCTGTTTTTT
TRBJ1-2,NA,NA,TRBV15,CATSRDRGRPNYGYTF,TGTGCCACCAGCAGAGATCGGGGGCGTCCTAACTATGGCTACACCTTC
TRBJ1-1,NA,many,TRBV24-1,CATSRGGSGNTEAFF,TGTGCCACCAGCCGAGGGGGGAGTGGGAACACTGAAGCTTTCTTT
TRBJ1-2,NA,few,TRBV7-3,CASSLVSGNLGYTF,TGTGCCAGCAGCTTGGTGTCGGGGAATTTAGGCTACACCTTC
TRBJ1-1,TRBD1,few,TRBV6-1,CASSLSQGIGTEAFF,TGTGCCAGCAGTCTCTCACAGGGGATTGGGACTGAAGCTTTCTTT
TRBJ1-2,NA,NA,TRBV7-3,CASSLRGGVYGYTF,TGTGCCAGCAGCTTAAGGGGGGGAGTCTATGGCTACACCTTC
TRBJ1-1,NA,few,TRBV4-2,CASSTFGKKLTLGTEAFF,TGTGCCAGCAGCACCTTCGGGAAGAAATTAACATTGGGTACTGAAGCTTTCTTT
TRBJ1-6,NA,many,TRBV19,CASCGLGKSPLHF,TGTGCCAGTTGTGGGTTGGGTAAATCACCCCTCCACTTT
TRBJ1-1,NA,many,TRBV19,CASRRLNTEAFF,TGTGCCAGTAGAAGGCTAAACACTGAAGCTTTCTTT
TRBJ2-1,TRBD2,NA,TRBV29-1,CSVDRSGGSYNEQFF,TGCAGCGTTGACAGGTCGGGGGGGTCATACAATGAGCAGTTCTTC
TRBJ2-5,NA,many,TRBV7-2,CASSLATAGARETQYF,TGTGCCAGCAGCTTAGCTACGGCGGGGGCTCGAGAGACCCAGTACTTC
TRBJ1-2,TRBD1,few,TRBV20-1,CSAPRQGLNYGYTF,TGCAGTGCTCCACGACAGGGTCTTAACTATGGCTACACCTTC
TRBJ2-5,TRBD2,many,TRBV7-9,CASTSAGGETQYF,TGTGCCAGCACCTCAGCGGGGGGTGAGACCCAGTACTTC